These 3 T cell receptor beta chains came from one sample sequenced in a study of beta chain features in type 1 diabetes. The study reverse transcribed the entire isolated RNA, so it sequenced expressed TCRB transcripts. Profiling relied on immunoSEQ multiplex PCR, and the TCRdb table lists in-frame clones only, not all of them. In the table there are 150,000 or so clones, approximately 9.9% of which are singletons. Sequencing was carried out using central memory CD4+ T cells from blood. The receptors originated from a woman under 30 in good health.

The chain employs TRBV7-9 and TRBJ1-2, with 9 nucleotides matching TRBD1. This CDR3 spans 17 amino acids. CDR1 SEHNR and CDR2 FQNEAQ come from the germline V gene (reference sequence). The ends lost 5 bases at V and 1 base at J; junction bases unmatched: 11. Here the CDR3 DNA reads TGTGCCAGCAGCCGTTGGACAGGGGCCTTGAATAACTATGGCTACACCTTC. As protein: CASSRWTGALNNYGYTF.

The chain is built from TRBV7-3 and TRBJ2-1; TRBD1 aligns across 10 bases. The CDR3 consists of 15 residues. Germline V gene lookup returns CDR1 SGHTA and CDR2 FQGTGA. V trimming: 5 bases; J trimming: 2 bases; junction bases outside the gene matches: 3. The CDR3 nucleotides read TGTGCCAGCAGCCCCGGGACAGGGGCCTACAATGAGCAGTTCTTC. It specifies CASSPGTGAYNEQFF.

This clone has only a few counts. Other DNA sequences in the same sample also yield this CDR3. This chain connects TRBV6-5 to TRBJ2-3; D unclear. The CDR3 sequence is 12 residues long. V was clipped by 6 bases and J by 1 base, with 5 bases between them. Germline V gives CDR1 MNHEY, CDR2 SVGAGI. The chain's CDR3 is CASSPGTDTQYF. The DNA for the CDR3 is TGTGCCAGCAGCCCCGGCACAGATACGCAGTATTTT.